The 5 T cell receptor beta chains presented below share a single source sample, sequenced in a study of blood T cell repertoires in COVID-19 (dated by TCRdb to between 2020 and 2021). The method behind the library was the immunoSEQ multiplex PCR assay. TCRdb retrieved this table from immuneACCESS and kept in-frame rearrangements only. Not all clones are present; in checked studies, unresolved V genes account for under half, and no reason is known for the remainder. The sample data list about 81,000 clones, and about nine tenths of these were observed just once. The ten largest clones represent 1.9% of the sample. Material: peripheral blood. These receptors were collected from a woman aged 50 to 60 in a cohort sampled during active COVID-19.

CDR3 sequence reads: CASSRGGTGNTGELFF. The CDR3 nucleotides read TGCGCCAGCAGCCGGGGCGGGACAGGGAACACCGGGGAGCTGTTTTTT. The rearrangement uses TRBV4-1 and TRBJ2-2; 8 bases match TRBD1. CDR3 length: 16 residues. J was trimmed by 1 base and V by 4 bases; bases with no gene match: 5. Germline CDR1 is MGHRA and CDR2 is YSYEKL.

The chain uses TRBV18 and TRBJ1-2; 9 nucleotides align to TRBD1. This CDR3 has 13 residues. Germline CDR1 reads KGHSH; CDR2 reads LQKENI. V lost 1 base and J lost 8; bases outside the gene matches: 2. The CDR3 DNA is TGTGCCAGCTCACCACGGGACAGGGAAGGCTACACCTTC. Translated, it gives CASSPRDREGYTF.

This sequence joins TRBV28 and TRBJ2-3, with 12 bases matching TRBD2. CDR3 length equals 15 residues. Germline-derived CDR1 and CDR2 are MDHEN and SYDVKM. Germline trimming cut 5 bases from V and 8 bases from J; bases unmatched to any gene: 8. CDR3: CASSPSGRAPGTQYF. CDR3 DNA: TGTGCCAGCAGTCCTAGCGGGAGGGCTCCGGGTACGCAGTATTTT.

The chain joins TRBV30 to TRBJ2-7, with 9 bases fitting TRBD1. Per the germline V gene, CDR1 is GTSNPN and CDR2 is SVGIG (reference sequence). V trimming: 3 bases; J trimming: 2 bases; junction bases outside the gene matches: 11. This CDR3 region has 16 residues. DNA of the CDR3: TGTGCCTGGAGCGGTCGATACGGGACAGGGACCTACGAGCAGTACTTC. This translates into CAWSGRYGTGTYEQYF.

This chain joins TRBV5-6 and TRBJ2-2; TRBD1 aligns across 8 bases. CDR1 is SGHDT, CDR2 YYEEEE, per germline. This CDR3 has 13 amino acids. Trimming at V came to 2 bases and at J to 6 bases, leaving 0 bases not matched to a gene. The chain's CDR3 is CASSLQGAGELFF. The CDR3 DNA is TGTGCCAGCAGCTTACAGGGGGCCGGGGAGCTGTTTTTT.